Described below is a single T cell receptor beta chain sequence and its context. The source of the sample is a study of T cell responses to AZD1222 COVID-19 vaccine. V lost 3 bases and J 0 bases, leaving 5 bases between the germline ends. The CDR3 loop spans 13 amino acids. The assay was immunoSEQ multiplex PCR, and TCRdb's table has in-frame clones only and misses some. This repertoire comprises over 120,000 clones; its ten largest clones make up under 2.5%. Sequencing was carried out using peripheral blood. This sequence was found in an adult in good health. The chain combines TRBV12-3 or TRBV12-4 with TRBJ2-5, with D hard to call. CDR3 region: CASSFSYQETQYF. For the CDR3, the DNA is TGTGCCAGCAGTTTTTCGTACCAAGAGACCCAGTACTTC.